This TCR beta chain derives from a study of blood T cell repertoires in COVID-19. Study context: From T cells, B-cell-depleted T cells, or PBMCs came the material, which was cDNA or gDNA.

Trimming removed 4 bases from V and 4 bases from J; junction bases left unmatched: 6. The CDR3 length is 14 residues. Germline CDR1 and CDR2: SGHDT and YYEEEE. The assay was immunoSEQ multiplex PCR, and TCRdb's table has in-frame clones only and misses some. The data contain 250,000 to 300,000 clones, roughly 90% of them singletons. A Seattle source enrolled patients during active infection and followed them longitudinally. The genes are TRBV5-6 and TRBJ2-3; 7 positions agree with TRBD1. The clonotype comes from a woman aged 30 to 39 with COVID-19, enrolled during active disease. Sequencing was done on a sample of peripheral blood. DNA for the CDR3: TGTGCCAGCAGCCGGCCCACAGGGGCAGATACGCAGTATTTT. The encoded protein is CASSRPTGADTQYF. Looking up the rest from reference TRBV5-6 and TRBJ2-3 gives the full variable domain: DAGVTQSPTHLIKTRGQQVTLRCSPKSGHDTVSWYQQALGQGPQFIFQYYEEEERQRGNFPDRFSGHQFPNYSSELNVNALLLGDSALYLCASSRPTGADTQYFGPGTRLTVL.